The rows below give T cell receptor beta chains drawn from one sample of a study of identical twins. Each CDR3 protein is one row after TCRdb ran MiXCR on the 5' RACE reads. The table records 540,000 or so distinct CDR3 sequences, about a fifth of them present only once. This same sample was also part of a study on yellow fever vaccine responses in identical twins.

Sample: CD4+ T cells sorted from blood. The receptors were gathered from a woman younger than 35 in good health. Each CDR3 is given with its conserved first and last residue. Each record gives: clone size, D gene, V gene, J gene, CDR3 DNA, CDR3 protein. D genes are given only for firm matches. The listing skips clone size in some rows; elsewhere it reads once, few, many or a size class.

NA	NA	TRBV14	TRBJ2-1	TGTGCCAGCAGCCAAGATTCATGGGGGCTAAGTGGTAGTGAGCAGTTCTTC	CASSQDSWGLSGSEQFF
NA	NA	TRBV27	TRBJ2-1	TGTGCCAGCATCTCATTCGGGGCGGGGCGGAATGAGCAGTTCTTC	CASISFGAGRNEQFF
many	TRBD1	TRBV5-1	TRBJ1-1	TGCGCCAGCAGCTCACACAGGGGGGAGATGAACACTGAAGCTTTCTTT	CASSSHRGEMNTEAFF
NA	TRBD1	TRBV28	TRBJ2-6	TGTGCCAGCATCCCTAAACAGGGGGTTGGGGCCAACGTCCTGACTTTC	CASIPKQGVGANVLTF
few	TRBD1	TRBV28	TRBJ1-5	TGTGCCAGCAGCTTATCCCCGACAGGGGGTCAGCCCCAGCATTTT	CASSLSPTGGQPQHF
few	NA	TRBV27	TRBJ2-1	TGTGCCAGCAGTTTAAACCTACACTCCTACAATGAGCAGTTCTTC	CASSLNLHSYNEQFF
many	NA	TRBV7-2	TRBJ2-1	TGTGCCAGCAGCTCCCTGGGGTTAGTGGGGAATGAGCAGTTCTTC	CASSSLGLVGNEQFF
few	NA	TRBV7-9	TRBJ2-1	TGTGCCAGCAGCCAAATAGGACTATCTAGATCCTACAATGAGCAGTTCTTC	CASSQIGLSRSYNEQFF
NA	NA	TRBV5-1	TRBJ2-2	TGCGCCAGCAGCTTGTTCGGGAACACCGGGGAGCTGTTTTTT	CASSLFGNTGELFF
NA	TRBD1	TRBV5-1	TRBJ2-3	TGCGCCAGCAACCCACAGGGGGTAGCTGCGGATACGCAGTATTTT	CASNPQGVAADTQYF
NA	NA	TRBV6-5	TRBJ2-4	TGTGCCACCTCAGGGGGGCACATTCAGTACTTC	CATSGGHIQYF
NA	NA	TRBV11-2	TRBJ2-7	TGTGCCAGCAGCCTAATCTCGACGGGTCCCTACGAGCAGTACTTC	CASSLISTGPYEQYF
NA	NA	TRBV19	TRBJ1-1	TGTGCCAGCAAGGTGGTCGGATCGAACACTGAAGCTTTCTTT	CASKVVGSNTEAFF
few	TRBD1	TRBV6-1	TRBJ1-4	TGTGCCAGCAGTGGGGGACAGCAGAATGAAAAACTGTTTTTT	CASSGGQQNEKLFF
NA	TRBD2	TRBV2	TRBJ2-6	TGTGCCAGCAGTGTTCTAGCGGGAACTGGGGCCAACGTCCTGACTTTC	CASSVLAGTGANVLTF
NA	NA	TRBV20-1	TRBJ1-1	TGCAGTGCTAGGCGGGAGGGGGTGAACACTGAAGCTTTCTTT	CSARREGVNTEAFF
few	NA	TRBV20-1	TRBJ2-1	TGCAGTGCTAACTTCTACAATGAGCAGTTCTTC	CSANFYNEQFF
many	TRBD1	TRBV20-1	TRBJ2-5	TGCAGTGCTCCGTTCTTGGACAGGGGGCCTACTCGTGAAGAGACCCAGTACTTC	CSAPFLDRGPTREETQYF
many	NA	TRBV7-8	TRBJ2-3	TGTGCCAGCAGCTCGCGGGATCAGAGTCTCACAGATACGCAGTATTTT	CASSSRDQSLTDTQYF
NA	NA	TRBV11-2	TRBJ2-2	TGTGCCAGCAGCGGCAGGGGTACCGGGGAGCTGTTTTTT	CASSGRGTGELFF
NA	NA	TRBV20-1	TRBJ2-1	TGCAGTGCAAAACCCCCCGGGCGTCAAGAGCAGTTCTTC	CSAKPPGRQEQFF
NA	NA	TRBV5-1	TRBJ2-2	TGCGCCAGCAGACGGGGAACGAACACCGGGGAGCTGTTTTTT	CASRRGTNTGELFF
NA	TRBD2	TRBV20-1	TRBJ2-5	TGCAGTGCTCCAGGCGCGACTAGCGGGGGGTTCCAGTACTTC	CSAPGATSGGFQYF
NA	NA	TRBV12-3/TRBV12-4	TRBJ1-6	TGTGCCAGCAGTTTAGATCTAGGGCAGAATAATTCACCCCTCCACTTT	CASSLDLGQNNSPLHF
NA	TRBD1	TRBV7-3	TRBJ2-1	TGTGCCAGCAGCTCGGGACAGGCCAACAATGAGCAGTTCTTC	CASSSGQANNEQFF
NA	NA	TRBV7-9	TRBJ1-2	TGTGCCAGCAGCTTAAATCTGGCAGGCTATGGCTACACCTTC	CASSLNLAGYGYTF
few	TRBD1	TRBV12-3/TRBV12-4	TRBJ2-1	TGTGCCAGCACTCCCGGGGACAGTTACAATGAGCAGTTCTTC	CASTPGDSYNEQFF
NA	NA	TRBV29-1	TRBJ1-3	TGCAGCGTCCTAAGCTCTGGAAACACCATATATTTT	CSVLSSGNTIYF
many	TRBD2	TRBV7-9	TRBJ2-1	TGTGCCAGCAGCTCACGGACTAGCGGGAGTCAGCGGGAGCAGTTCTTC	CASSSRTSGSQREQFF
NA	NA	TRBV7-9	TRBJ2-3	TGTGCCAGCAGCCCGGTTACTAGCACAGATACGCAGTATTTT	CASSPVTSTDTQYF
NA	NA	TRBV20-1	TRBJ2-1	TGCAGTGCTAAGGGGGACTCCTACAATGAGCAGTTCTTC	CSAKGDSYNEQFF
NA	NA	TRBV20-1	TRBJ2-1	TGCAGTGCCCCCGCCCTCGCGCGGTACAATGAGCAGTTCTTC	CSAPALARYNEQFF
NA	TRBD1	TRBV5-1	TRBJ1-6	TGCGCCAGCAGCATCGGACAGGTGCTTAATTCACCCCTCCACTTT	CASSIGQVLNSPLHF
NA	NA	TRBV11-2	TRBJ2-4	TGTGCCAGCAGCTTAGAGGCCGGGGTGTTGGGGTGGTCGGCCAAAAACATTCAGTACTTC	CASSLEAGVLGWSAKNIQYF
few	TRBD1	TRBV29-1	TRBJ2-1	TGCAGCGTTGAAGATTTCAGGGGGAGTAATGAGCAGTTCTTC	CSVEDFRGSNEQFF
NA	TRBD1	TRBV10-2	TRBJ2-7	TGCGCCAGCACTGGGGGGGACAGGGAGTTGTACGAGCAGTACTTC	CASTGGDRELYEQYF
NA	TRBD1	TRBV5-5	TRBJ2-3	TGTGCCAGCAGCCCGAGTAGGTTGGGACAGAGCACAGATACGCAGTATTTT	CASSPSRLGQSTDTQYF